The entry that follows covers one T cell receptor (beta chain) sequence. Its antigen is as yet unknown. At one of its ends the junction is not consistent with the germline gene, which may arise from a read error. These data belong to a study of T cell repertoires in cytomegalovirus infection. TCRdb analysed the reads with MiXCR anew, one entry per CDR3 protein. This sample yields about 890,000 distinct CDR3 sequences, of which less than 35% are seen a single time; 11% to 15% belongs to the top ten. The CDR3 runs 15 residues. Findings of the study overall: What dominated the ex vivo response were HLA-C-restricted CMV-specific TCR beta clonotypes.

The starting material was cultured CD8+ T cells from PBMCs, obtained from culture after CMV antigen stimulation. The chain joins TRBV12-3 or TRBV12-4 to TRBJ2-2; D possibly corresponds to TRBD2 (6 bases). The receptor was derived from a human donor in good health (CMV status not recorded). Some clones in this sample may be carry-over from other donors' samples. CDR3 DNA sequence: TGTGCCAGCAGTCCCGAAAACGGGGGTGGCGGGGAGTTGTTTTTT. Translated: CASSPENGGGGELFF.